Listed below are T cell receptor beta chains from one sample, sequenced in a study of beta chain features in type 1 diabetes. Only in-frame clones appear in the TCRdb table, and some are missing; sequencing was by immunoSEQ multiplex PCR. The table records about half a million clones, roughly 31% of them present only once. Sequenced material: naive CD4+ T cells from blood. These receptors all stem from a man younger than 35 in good health. CDR3s include the opening cysteine and the closing phenylalanine or tryptophan. The D gene is left open where the match is weak. A clone size is listed for some rows: how often the clone was seen (once, few, many), or a class if it is expanded.

V,J,D,size,CDR3,DNA
TRBV5-1,TRBJ1-1,NA,few,CASSSRQEAGNTEAFF,TGCGCCAGCAGCTCACGACAAGAGGCCGGAAACACTGAAGCTTTCTTT
TRBV29-1,TRBJ2-2,NA,few,CSVEVLAGPTGELFF,TGCAGCGTTGAAGTCCTGGCAGGGCCCACCGGGGAGCTGTTTTTT
TRBV5-4,TRBJ2-7,NA,NA,CASSFPGGNEQYF,TGTGCCAGCAGCTTTCCTGGAGGGAACGAGCAGTACTTC
TRBV9,TRBJ2-3,TRBD2,NA,CASSVGTSGFTDTQYF,TGTGCCAGCAGCGTAGGTACTAGCGGATTCACAGATACGCAGTATTTT
TRBV7-2,TRBJ2-4,NA,NA,CASSLTIAKNIQYF,TGTGCCAGCAGCTTAACAATAGCCAAAAACATTCAGTACTTC
TRBV5-4,TRBJ2-1,NA,NA,CASRARNEQFF,TGTGCCAGCAGAGCAAGAAATGAGCAGTTCTTC
TRBV30,TRBJ2-7,NA,few,CAWSLRGGDEQYF,TGTGCCTGGAGTTTACGTGGAGGGGACGAGCAGTACTTC
TRBV7-2,TRBJ2-5,NA,NA,CASSSRRAREETQYF,TGTGCCAGCAGCTCGCGCAGGGCCCGGGAAGAGACCCAGTACTTC
TRBV6-5,TRBJ2-7,TRBD1,NA,CASSYDRGVGYEQYF,TGTGCCAGCAGTTACGACAGGGGAGTGGGATACGAGCAGTACTTC
TRBV4-1,TRBJ2-7,TRBD1,few,CASFSLDRGNYEQYF,TGCGCCAGCTTCTCCTTAGACAGGGGCAACTACGAGCAGTACTTC
TRBV6-5,TRBJ2-5,NA,few,CASSYSPMETQYF,TGTGCCAGCAGTTACTCTCCCATGGAGACCCAGTACTTC
TRBV6-5,TRBJ2-7,TRBD2,NA,CASRVGLAGYEQYF,TGTGCCAGCAGGGTGGGACTAGCAGGCTACGAGCAGTACTTC
TRBV5-1,TRBJ2-1,TRBD2,NA,CASSFLAASSYNEQFF,TGCGCCAGCAGCTTTCTAGCGGCCAGCTCCTACAATGAGCAGTTCTTC
TRBV10-3,TRBJ2-7,NA,NA,CAISDGPGAYEQYF,TGTGCCATCAGTGACGGGCCAGGGGCCTACGAGCAGTACTTC
TRBV10-3,TRBJ2-1,NA,few,CAISDSGPADEQFF,TGTGCCATCAGTGACTCGGGGCCAGCGGACGAGCAGTTCTTC
TRBV5-4,TRBJ2-2,NA,NA,CASSFSDSPRWGTGELFF,TGTGCCAGCAGCTTCTCGGACAGTCCCCGTTGGGGCACCGGGGAGCTGTTTTTT
TRBV25-1,TRBJ2-5,NA,NA,CASSELWDPGIQETQYF,TGTGCCAGCAGTGAACTTTGGGACCCCGGAATACAAGAGACCCAGTACTTC
TRBV7-6,TRBJ1-2,NA,NA,CASSLTGTPSNYGYTF,TGTGCCAGCAGCTTAACCGGGACGCCTTCCAACTATGGCTACACCTTC
TRBV29-1,TRBJ2-1,NA,NA,CSVVLGAGYEQFF,TGCAGCGTTGTTTTGGGGGCAGGGTATGAGCAGTTCTTC
TRBV5-1,TRBJ2-3,TRBD2,NA,CASSLGASGESTDTQYF,TGCGCCAGCAGCTTGGGGGCTAGCGGAGAGAGCACAGATACGCAGTATTTT
TRBV13,TRBJ2-1,NA,few,CASSFPGANEQFF,TGTGCCAGCAGCTTTCCGGGGGCCAATGAGCAGTTCTTC
TRBV29-1,TRBJ1-2,NA,few,CSVEDLALAGTSYGYTF,TGCAGCGTTGAAGACCTCGCTCTCGCCGGGACAAGTTATGGCTACACCTTC
TRBV7-2,TRBJ2-3,TRBD2,few,CASSLRAGGDTQYF,TGTGCCAGCAGCTTAAGAGCGGGAGGAGATACGCAGTATTTT
TRBV29-1,TRBJ2-2,NA,few,CSVGITGELFF,TGCAGCGTTGGAATCACCGGGGAGCTGTTTTTT
TRBV1,TRBJ2-1,NA,NA,CTSSRRPLVPYNEQFF,TGCACCAGCAGCCGCCGCCCTCTAGTGCCCTACAATGAGCAGTTCTTC
TRBV15,TRBJ2-4,TRBD2,NA,CATSRDKGLEYF,TGTGCCACCAGCAGAGATAAAGGACTAGAGTACTTC